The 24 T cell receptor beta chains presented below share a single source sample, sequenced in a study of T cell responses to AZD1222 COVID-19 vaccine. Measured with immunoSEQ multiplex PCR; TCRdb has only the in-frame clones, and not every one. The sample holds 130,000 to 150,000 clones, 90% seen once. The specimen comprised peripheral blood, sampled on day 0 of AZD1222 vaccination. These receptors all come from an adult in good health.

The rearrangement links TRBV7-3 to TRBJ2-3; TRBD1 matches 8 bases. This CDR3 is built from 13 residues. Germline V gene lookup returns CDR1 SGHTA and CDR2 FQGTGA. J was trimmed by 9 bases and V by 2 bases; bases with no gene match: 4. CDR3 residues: CASSLPGQATQYF. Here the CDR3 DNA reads TGTGCCAGCAGCTTACCGGGACAGGCCACGCAGTATTTT.

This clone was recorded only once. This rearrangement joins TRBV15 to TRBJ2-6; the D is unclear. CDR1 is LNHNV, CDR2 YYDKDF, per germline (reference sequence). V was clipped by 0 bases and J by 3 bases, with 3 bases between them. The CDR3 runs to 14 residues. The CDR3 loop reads CATSRDDGANVLTF. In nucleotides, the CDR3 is TGTGCCACCAGCAGAGATGATGGGGCCAACGTCCTGACTTTC.

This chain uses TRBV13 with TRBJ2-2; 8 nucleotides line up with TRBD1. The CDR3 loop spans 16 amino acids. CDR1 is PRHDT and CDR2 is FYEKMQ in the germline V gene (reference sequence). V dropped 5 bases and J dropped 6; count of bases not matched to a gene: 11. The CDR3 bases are TGTGCCAGCAGCCCACCGAACAGGGGGTGGTCCGGGGAGCTGTTTTTT. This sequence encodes CASSPPNRGWSGELFF. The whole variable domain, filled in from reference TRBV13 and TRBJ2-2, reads AAGVIQSPRHLIKEKRETATLKCYPIPRHDTVYWYQQGPGQDPQFLISFYEKMQSDKGSIPDRFSAQQFSDYHSELNMSSLELGDSALYFCASSPPNRGWSGELFFGEGSRLTVL.

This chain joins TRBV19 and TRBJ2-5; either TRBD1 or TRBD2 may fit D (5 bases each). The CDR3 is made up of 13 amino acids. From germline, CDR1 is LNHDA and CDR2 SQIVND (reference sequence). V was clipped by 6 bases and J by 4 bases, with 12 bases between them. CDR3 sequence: CASSIRGGETQYF. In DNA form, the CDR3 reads TGTGCCAGTAGCATACGGGGCGGAGAGACCCAGTACTTC.

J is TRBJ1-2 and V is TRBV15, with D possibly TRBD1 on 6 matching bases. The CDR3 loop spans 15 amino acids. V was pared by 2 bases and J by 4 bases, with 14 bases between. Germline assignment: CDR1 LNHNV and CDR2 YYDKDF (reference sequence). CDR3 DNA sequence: TGTGCCACCAGCAGACCTCAGGGGTACGGCTATGGCTACACCTTC. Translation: CATSRPQGYGYGYTF.

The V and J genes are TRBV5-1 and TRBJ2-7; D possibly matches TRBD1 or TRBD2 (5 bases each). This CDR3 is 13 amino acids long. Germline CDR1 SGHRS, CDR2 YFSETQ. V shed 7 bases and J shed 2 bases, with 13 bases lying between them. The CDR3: CASAEGQTYEQYF. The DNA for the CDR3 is TGCGCCAGCGCCGAGGGGCAGACCTACGAGCAGTACTTC.

The CDR3 reads CASSLRLGSSTEAFF. CDR3 coding DNA: TGTGCCAGCAGCCTCAGGTTAGGCTCTAGCACTGAAGCTTTCTTT. V is TRBV7-2 and J is TRBJ1-1, with D hard to call. V dropped 5 bases and J dropped 4 bases, with 17 bases sitting between them. This CDR3 region has 15 residues. Germline V gene lookup returns CDR1 SGHTA and CDR2 FQGNSA.

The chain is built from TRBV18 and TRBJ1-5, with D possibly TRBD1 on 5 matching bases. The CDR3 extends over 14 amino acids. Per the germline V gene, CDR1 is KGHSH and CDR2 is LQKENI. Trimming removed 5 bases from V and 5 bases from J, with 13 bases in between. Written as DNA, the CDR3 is TGTGCCAGCTCAAACCGGGACGGCGATCAGCCCCAGCATTTT. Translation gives CASSNRDGDQPQHF.

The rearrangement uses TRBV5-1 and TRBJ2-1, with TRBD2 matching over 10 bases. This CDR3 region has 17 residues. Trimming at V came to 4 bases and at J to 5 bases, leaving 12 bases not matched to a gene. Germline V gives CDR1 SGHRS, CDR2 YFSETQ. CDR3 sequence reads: CASSPWILAGDDNEQFF. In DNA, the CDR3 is TGCGCCAGCAGCCCGTGGATCCTAGCGGGGGATGACAATGAGCAGTTCTTC.

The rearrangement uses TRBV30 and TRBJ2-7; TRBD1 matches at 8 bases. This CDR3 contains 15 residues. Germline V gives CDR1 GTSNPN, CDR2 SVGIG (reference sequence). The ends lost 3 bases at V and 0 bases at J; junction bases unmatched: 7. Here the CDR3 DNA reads TGTGCCTGGAGCCTGGACAGGGAGAGCTCCTACGAGCAGTACTTC. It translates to CAWSLDRESSYEQYF.

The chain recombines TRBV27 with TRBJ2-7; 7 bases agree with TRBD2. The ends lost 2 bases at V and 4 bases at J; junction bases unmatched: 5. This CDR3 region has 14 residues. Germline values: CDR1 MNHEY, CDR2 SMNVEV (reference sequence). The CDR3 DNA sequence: TGTGCCAGCAGTTTAGCGGGAGTAGTGTACGAGCAGTACTTC. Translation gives CASSLAGVVYEQYF.

The CDR3, as DNA: TGTGCCAGCAGCCCAGACAGGGCAGGCGGCTACACCTTC. Protein sequence: CASSPDRAGGYTF. The chain has TRBV3-1 (or the pseudogene TRBV3-2) and TRBJ1-2; 7 bases align to TRBD1. The CDR3 is 13 amino acids. Unmatched junction bases numbered 7, after V lost 4 bases and J lost 8 bases. Looked up from germline, CDR1 is LGHDT and CDR2 is YNNKEL (reference sequence).

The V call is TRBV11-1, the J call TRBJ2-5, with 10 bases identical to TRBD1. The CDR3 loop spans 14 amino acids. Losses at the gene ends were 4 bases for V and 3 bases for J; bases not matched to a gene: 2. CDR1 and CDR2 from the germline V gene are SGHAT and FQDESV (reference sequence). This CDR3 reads CASSSGTGEETQYF. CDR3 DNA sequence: TGTGCCAGCAGCTCCGGGACAGGGGAAGAGACCCAGTACTTC.

CDR3 DNA sequence: TGTGCCAGCAGCTTAGCGTTGGGAGTAGGGATGGGGTACCAAGAGACCCAGTACTTC. It specifies CASSLALGVGMGYQETQYF. The rearrangement links TRBV7-9 to TRBJ2-5; D is perhaps TRBD2 (5 bases). Germline CDR1 is SEHNR and CDR2 is FQNEAQ (reference sequence). The CDR3 is 19 residues long. The V end lost 0 bases, the J end lost 0 bases, and 20 bases lay between the germline ends.

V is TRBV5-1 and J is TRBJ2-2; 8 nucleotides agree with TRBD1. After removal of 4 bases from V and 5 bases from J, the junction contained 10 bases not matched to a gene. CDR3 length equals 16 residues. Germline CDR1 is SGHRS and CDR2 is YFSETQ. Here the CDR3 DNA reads TGCGCCAGCAGCCTCTCCGACAGGGGAATGACCGGGGAGCTGTTTTTT. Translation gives CASSLSDRGMTGELFF.

The CDR3 region is CASSLNGYNEQFF. The CDR3 DNA is TGTGCCAGCAGTTTAAATGGATACAATGAGCAGTTCTTC. This chain joins TRBV12-3 or TRBV12-4 and TRBJ2-1; unclear D gene. The CDR3 has 13 amino acids. V was pared by 2 bases and J by 4 bases, with 6 bases between.

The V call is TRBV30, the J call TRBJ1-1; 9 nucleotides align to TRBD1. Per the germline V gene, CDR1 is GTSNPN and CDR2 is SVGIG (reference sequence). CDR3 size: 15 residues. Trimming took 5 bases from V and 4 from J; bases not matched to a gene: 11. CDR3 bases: TGTGCCTGGGGAACCGGGACAGGGCCGTCCACTGAAGCTTTCTTT. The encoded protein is CAWGTGTGPSTEAFF.

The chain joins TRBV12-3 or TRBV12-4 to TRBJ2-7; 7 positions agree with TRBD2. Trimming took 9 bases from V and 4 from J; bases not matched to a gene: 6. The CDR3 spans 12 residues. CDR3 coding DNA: TGTGCCAGTGCGGGAGTTAGGTACGAGCAGTACTTC. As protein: CASAGVRYEQYF.

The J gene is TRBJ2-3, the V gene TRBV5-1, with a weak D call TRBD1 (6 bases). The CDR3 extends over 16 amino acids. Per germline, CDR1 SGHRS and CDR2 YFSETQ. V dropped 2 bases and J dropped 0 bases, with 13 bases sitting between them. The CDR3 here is CASSFSGTPSTDTQYF. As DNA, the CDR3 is TGCGCCAGCAGCTTTTCCGGGACACCTAGCACAGATACGCAGTATTTT.

CDR3 in amino acids: CASSPRRGLSTDTQYF. Written as DNA, the CDR3 is TGTGCCAGCAGCCCCCGCCGGGGGTTGAGCACAGATACGCAGTATTTT. The genes are TRBV9 and TRBJ2-3, with D possibly being TRBD2 (6 bases). Germline CDR1 is SGDLS and CDR2 is YYNGEE. V lost 4 bases to trimming and J lost 0 bases, with 15 bases between them. The CDR3 spans 16 residues.

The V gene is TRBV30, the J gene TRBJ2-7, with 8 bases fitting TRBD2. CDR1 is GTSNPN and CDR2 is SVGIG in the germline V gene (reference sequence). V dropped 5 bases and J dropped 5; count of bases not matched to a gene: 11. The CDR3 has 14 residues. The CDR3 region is CAWQTSAALHEQYF. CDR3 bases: TGTGCCTGGCAGACTAGCGCTGCCCTCCACGAGCAGTACTTC.

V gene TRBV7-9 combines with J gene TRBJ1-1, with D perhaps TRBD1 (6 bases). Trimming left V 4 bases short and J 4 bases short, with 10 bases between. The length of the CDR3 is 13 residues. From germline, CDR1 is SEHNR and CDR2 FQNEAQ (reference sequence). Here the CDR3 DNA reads TGTGCCAGCAGCTACAGGGAGGGCACTGAAGCTTTCTTT. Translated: CASSYREGTEAFF.

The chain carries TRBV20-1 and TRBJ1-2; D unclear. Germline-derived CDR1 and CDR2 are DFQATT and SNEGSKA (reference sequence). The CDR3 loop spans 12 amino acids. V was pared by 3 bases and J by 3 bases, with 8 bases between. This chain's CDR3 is CSASGNHYGYTF. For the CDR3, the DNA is TGCAGTGCTAGTGGGAACCACTATGGCTACACCTTC.

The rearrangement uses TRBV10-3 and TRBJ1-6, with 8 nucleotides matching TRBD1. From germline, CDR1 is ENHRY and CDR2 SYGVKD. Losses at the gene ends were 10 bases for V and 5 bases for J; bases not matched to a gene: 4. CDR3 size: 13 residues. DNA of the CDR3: TGTGCCACCGCAGGGGGCGATAATTCACCCCTCCACTTT. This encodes CATAGGDNSPLHF.